The 20 T cell receptor beta chains below were found in one sample sequenced in a study of T-cell memory formation after mild COVID-19. TCRdb re-derived calls from the 5' RACE reads in MiXCR, one entry per CDR3 protein. The sample has 400,000 to 550,000 distinct CDR3 sequences, around a quarter seen once. The sequenced sample consisted of PBMCs or a T cell subset sorted from them (not recorded which). These receptors were obtained from an adult woman who had mild COVID-19 (a few samples of this study predate the infection). Cell type and time point are not known.

This clonotype appeared a few times. The chain's CDR3 is CASSQITQYSPLHF. DNA for the CDR3: TGTGCCAGCAGCCAAATCACTCAGTATTCACCCCTCCACTTT. The chain is built from TRBV3-1 and TRBJ1-6, with D uncertain. The CDR3 is 14 amino acids. Germline CDR1 LGHDT, CDR2 YNNKEL (reference sequence). Trimming removed 2 bases from V and 8 bases from J, with 10 bases in between.

This clonotype turned up a few times. The chain combines TRBV29-1 with TRBJ1-2, with TRBD1 as a possible D gene (6 bases). V lost 3 bases and J lost 1, with 12 bases in between. Germline values: CDR1 SQVTM, CDR2 ANQGSEA. This CDR3 comprises 14 residues. The CDR3 is CSVEGTGFNYGYTF. The DNA of the CDR3 is TGCAGCGTTGAGGGAACAGGGTTTAACTATGGCTACACCTTC. The full variable domain, completed using reference TRBV29-1 and TRBJ1-2, is SAVISQKPSRDICQRGTSLTIQCQVDSQVTMMFWYRQQPGQSLTLIATANQGSEATYESGFVIDKFPISRPNLTFSTLTVSNMSPEDSSIYLCSVEGTGFNYGYTFGSGTRLTVV.

This clonotype was counted between two and nine times. J is TRBJ2-1 and V is TRBV4-2; D is uncertain. The germline V gene has CDR1 LGHNA and CDR2 YNFKEQ. The V gene lost 0 bases and the J gene lost 4 bases, with 10 bases spanning the gap. The CDR3 totals 15 residues. CDR3 sequence reads: CASSQDRAPYNEQFF. The CDR3 coding sequence is TGTGCCAGCAGCCAAGACCGGGCACCTTACAATGAGCAGTTCTTC.

The V and J genes are TRBV20-1 and TRBJ1-2, with unresolved D. The ends were cut back, 0 bases at V and 6 bases at J, with 14 bases in the middle. Germline-derived CDR1 and CDR2 are DFQATT and SNEGSKA (reference sequence). CDR3 length equals 14 residues. In nucleotides, the CDR3 is TGCAGTGCTAGAGAAAGGAGTAGGAGGGATGGCTACACCTTC. This gives the protein CSARERSRRDGYTF.

The chain joins TRBV6-5 to TRBJ1-1; possible D gene TRBD1, 5 bases. This CDR3 has 15 amino acids. Looked up from germline, CDR1 is MNHEY and CDR2 is SVGAGI. The V end was cut by 2 bases, the J end by 7 bases, with 17 bases between. DNA for the CDR3: TGTGCCAGCAGTTACGAAGGGCAGGGCGCAGATGAAGCTTTCTTT. It translates to CASSYEGQGADEAFF.

The chain combines TRBV7-2 with TRBJ1-2, with D possibly matching TRBD1 (6 bases). Per the germline V gene, CDR1 is SGHTA and CDR2 is FQGNSA. V lost 4 bases and J lost 8, with 17 bases in between. This CDR3 contains 14 residues. The CDR3 region has the DNA TGTGCCAGCAGCTCACCTTGGGGGCGCAGGGGCTACACCTTC. Amino acid sequence: CASSSPWGRRGYTF.

This clonotype came up a few times. The chain employs TRBV25-1 and TRBJ2-1, with D tentatively TRBD1 (6 bases). The CDR3 length is 16 residues. Trimming shortened V by 1 base and J by 4 bases, and 14 bases separated the two germline ends. The germline V gene has CDR1 MGHDK and CDR2 SYGVNS. The CDR3 nucleotides read TGTGCCAGCAGTGAATTTACGGCAGGGGAATACAATGAGCAGTTCTTC. Its translation: CASSEFTAGEYNEQFF. The full variable domain, its missing parts supplied by reference TRBV25-1 and TRBJ2-1, is EADIYQTPRYLVIGTGKKITLECSQTMGHDKMYWYQQDPGMELHLIHYSYGVNSTEKGDLSSESTVSRIRTEHFPLTLESARPSHTSQYLCASSEFTAGEYNEQFFGPGTRLTVL.

There are a few counts of this clonotype. V and J are TRBV7-6 and TRBJ2-7; TRBD2 is a possible D gene (5 bases). CDR1 and CDR2 (germline): SGHVS, FNYEAQ. The CDR3 spans 14 residues. The ends were cut back, 1 base at V and 3 bases at J, with 10 bases in the middle. This CDR3 is CASSLGGPNYEQYF. CDR3 bases: TGTGCCAGCAGCTTAGGCGGGCCAAACTACGAGCAGTACTTC.

This clonotype has a handful of counts. This chain uses TRBV5-1 with TRBJ2-3, with D possibly being TRBD2 (6 bases). This CDR3 contains 18 residues. V shed 0 bases and J shed 4 bases, with 21 bases lying between them. Per the germline V gene, CDR1 is SGHRS and CDR2 is YFSETQ. CDR3 sequence reads: CASSLVRSAEGSADTQYF. The CDR3 coding sequence is TGCGCCAGCAGCTTGGTCCGTTCAGCGGAGGGGTCTGCAGATACGCAGTATTTT.

This clonotype came up many times. This chain links TRBV7-2 with TRBJ2-3, with 8 bases aligning to TRBD2. V lost 5 bases and J lost 2; bases outside the gene matches: 12. The CDR3 loop spans 17 amino acids. Germline V lookup: CDR1 SGHTA, CDR2 FQGNSA. The CDR3 sequence is CASSPTKLAGTTDTQYF. The CDR3 DNA follows: TGTGCCAGCAGCCCAACTAAATTAGCGGGGACCACAGATACGCAGTATTTT.

This clonotype has a handful of counts. The chain is built from TRBV29-1 and TRBJ1-2, with D perhaps TRBD1 (6 bases). Germline V gives CDR1 SQVTM, CDR2 ANQGSEA. The length of the CDR3 is 15 residues. With 4 bases removed from V and 7 bases from J, the gap between germline ends came to 22 bases. In nucleotides, the CDR3 is TGCAGCGTTGCCCGGACAGAGACACGGGGGGCTGGCTACACCTTC. Amino acid sequence: CSVARTETRGAGYTF.

This chain joins TRBV6-2 or TRBV6-3 and TRBJ2-7; TRBD2 aligns across 7 bases. The CDR3 is 14 amino acids. V gave up 2 bases and J gave up 6 bases; unmatched junction bases: 7. In germline, CDR1 is MNHEY, CDR2 SVGEGT. The CDR3 sequence is CASSYGGSIAEQYF. CDR3 sequence (DNA): TGTGCCAGCAGTTACGGCGGGAGTATAGCCGAGCAGTACTTC.

This clonotype was detected a few times. The CDR3 DNA follows: TGCGCCAGCAGCTTGGGCCCGACGAGAGAAGAGACCCAGTACTTC. This codes for CASSLGPTREETQYF. J is TRBJ2-5 and V is TRBV5-1, with D unclear. Trimming pared 0 bases from V and 3 bases from J, leaving 12 bases between. Germline V gene lookup returns CDR1 SGHRS and CDR2 YFSETQ. There are 15 residues in the CDR3.

V usage is TRBV19 and J usage is TRBJ2-7, with D uncertain. Germline V gene sequence: CDR1 LNHDA, CDR2 SQIVND (reference sequence). V lost 4 bases to trimming and J lost 3 bases, with 10 bases between them. The CDR3 contains 13 residues. The CDR3 nucleotides read TGTGCCAGTAGTAGGGTTATCGGCTACGAGCAGTACTTC. Its protein product is CASSRVIGYEQYF.

This clonotype has at least ten counts. This chain joins TRBV24-1 and TRBJ2-3; D gene ambiguous. Germline CDR1 is KGHDR and CDR2 is SFDVKD. CDR3 length equals 11 residues. V was cut by 0 bases and J by 6 bases, with 0 bases left in between. The chain's CDR3 is CATSDLDTQYF. The DNA for the CDR3 is TGTGCCACCAGTGATTTGGATACGCAGTATTTT.

The chain is built from TRBV29-1 and TRBJ1-1; D is unresolved. The CDR3 consists of 13 residues. V lost 6 bases to trimming and J lost 3 bases, with 14 bases between them. The germline V gene has CDR1 SQVTM and CDR2 ANQGSEA. The CDR3 reads CSVPGQADTEAFF. For the CDR3, the DNA is TGCAGCGTGCCAGGTCAGGCGGACACTGAAGCTTTCTTT. The variable domain in full, with the rest retrieved from reference TRBV29-1 and TRBJ1-1, is SAVISQKPSRDICQRGTSLTIQCQVDSQVTMMFWYRQQPGQSLTLIATANQGSEATYESGFVIDKFPISRPNLTFSTLTVSNMSPEDSSIYLCSVPGQADTEAFFGQGTRLTVV.

This clonotype was picked up a small number of times. CDR3: CASRRTSYQETQYF. The CDR3 DNA is TGTGCCAGCCGGAGGACCTCGTACCAAGAGACCCAGTACTTC. The rearrangement links TRBV5-6 to TRBJ2-5; weak D call: TRBD2 (5 bases). Germline V gives CDR1 SGHDT, CDR2 YYEEEE. This CDR3 is 14 amino acids long. The V and J ends lost 7 bases and 0 bases respectively, with 13 bases between them.

This clonotype was counted between two and nine times. V gene TRBV6-5 combines with J gene TRBJ1-1; 8 positions agree with TRBD1. Germline CDR1 MNHEY, CDR2 SVGAGI. CDR3 length equals 17 residues. Trimming cost V 4 bases and J 7 bases; bases outside gene matches: 17. DNA of the CDR3: TGTGCCAGCAGTTCGAGACATTACTTGACAGGGGTCATTGAAGCTTTCTTT. Its protein product is CASSSRHYLTGVIEAFF.

Only a few counts were recorded for this clonotype. The chain employs TRBV12-5 and TRBJ2-2; D is unresolved. The V end lost 5 bases, the J end lost 5 bases, and 9 bases lay between the germline ends. The CDR3 sequence is 13 residues long. CDR1 and CDR2 from the germline V gene are LGHNT and FRNRAP. The CDR3 sequence: CASGAPMTGELFF. DNA of the CDR3: TGTGCTAGTGGTGCCCCTATGACCGGGGAGCTGTTTTTT.

The chain joins TRBV24-1 to TRBJ2-1; D ambiguous. V was shortened by 0 bases and J by 7 bases, with 6 bases between the two germline ends. Germline CDR1 is KGHDR and CDR2 is SFDVKD. There are 13 residues in the CDR3. The CDR3: CATSDLRANEQFF. The CDR3 region has the DNA TGTGCCACCAGTGATTTGAGGGCAAATGAGCAGTTCTTC.